The source of this TCR beta chain is a study of PD-1 blockade in classical Hodgkin lymphoma. The germline CDR1 and CDR2 sequences are SEHNR and FQNEAQ (reference sequence). CDR3 length equals 15 residues. V dropped 10 bases and J dropped 1 base, with 19 bases sitting between them. On this clone itself: What it recognizes is unknown.

Regarding the study as a whole: Newly diagnosed patients had baseline TCR diversity that was reportedly lower than that of healthy donors.

Sequencing was performed with immunoSEQ multiplex PCR; in TCRdb, only in-frame clones are kept and a portion is missing. The data contain tens of thousands of clones, less than 90% of them seen just once; the ten biggest clones take up approximately 1.7%. After autologous stem cell transplantation all patients relapsed, and prior brentuximab vedotin exposure differed between cohorts. Magnetic negative selection was used to purify CD4+ T cells from thawed PBMCs. The chain uses TRBV7-9 and TRBJ1-2; tentative D call: TRBD1 (5 bases). This specimen consisted of CD4+ T cells from blood, obtained at baseline. The receptor was derived from a human donor with classical Hodgkin lymphoma. The CDR3 spells CATSFPPGHNYGYTF. The CDR3 nucleotides are TGTGCCACCTCCTTTCCGCCGGGGCATAACTATGGCTACACCTTC.